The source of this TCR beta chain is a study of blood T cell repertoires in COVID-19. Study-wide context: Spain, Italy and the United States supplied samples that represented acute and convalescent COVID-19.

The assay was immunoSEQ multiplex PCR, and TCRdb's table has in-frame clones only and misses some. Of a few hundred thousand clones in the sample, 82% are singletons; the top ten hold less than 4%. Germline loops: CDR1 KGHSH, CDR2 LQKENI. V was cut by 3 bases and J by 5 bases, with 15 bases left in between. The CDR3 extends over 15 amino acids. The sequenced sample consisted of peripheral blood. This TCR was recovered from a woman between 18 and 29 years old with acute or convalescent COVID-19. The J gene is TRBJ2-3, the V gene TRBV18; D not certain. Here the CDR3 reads CASSPSQMTQDTQYF. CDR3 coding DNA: TGTGCCAGCTCACCGTCCCAAATGACTCAAGATACGCAGTATTTT.